This T cell receptor (beta chain) was recorded in a study of cytomegalovirus exposure and HLA in healthy donors. General study points: By HLA locus, TCR association rates varied in a later analysis, with DRB1 showing the most and HLA-C the fewest. It has been reported that TCR beta sequences accurately predicted the HLA-A and HLA-B alleles of most subjects. Serostatus for CMV was the only available immune exposure information.

Donors in the study were healthy people who gave bone marrow. The PCR had 60 Vbeta and 13 Jbeta primers. TCRdb's copy holds only in-frame clones and misses some; the assay was immunoSEQ multiplex PCR. Of about 170,000 clones in the sample, under 85% are singletons; the top ten hold around 3.1%. As to this clone: Its antigen is not known.

This receptor was obtained from a female donor in good health and CMV-seronegative. Source material: PBMCs.

CDR3 coding DNA: TGTGCCAGCAGCTTAGACTTGCATCAGCCCCAGCATTTT. Amino acid sequence: CASSLDLHQPQHF. The chain joins TRBV7-2 to TRBJ1-5; D is unclear. The CDR3 loop spans 13 amino acids. Germline V gene lookup returns CDR1 SGHTA and CDR2 FQGNSA. V lost 1 base to trimming and J lost 5 bases, with 6 bases between them.